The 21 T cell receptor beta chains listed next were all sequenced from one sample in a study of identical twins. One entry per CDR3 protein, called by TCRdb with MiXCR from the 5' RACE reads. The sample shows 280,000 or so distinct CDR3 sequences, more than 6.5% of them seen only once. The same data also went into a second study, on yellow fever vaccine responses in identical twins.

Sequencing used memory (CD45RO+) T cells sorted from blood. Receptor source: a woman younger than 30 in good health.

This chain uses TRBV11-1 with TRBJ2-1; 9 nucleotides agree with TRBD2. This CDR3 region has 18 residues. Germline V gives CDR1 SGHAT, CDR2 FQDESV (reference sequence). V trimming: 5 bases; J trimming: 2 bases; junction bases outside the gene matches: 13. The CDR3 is CASSLRKNSGSPYNEQFF. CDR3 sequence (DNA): TGTGCCAGCAGCCTCCGAAAAAATAGCGGGAGTCCCTACAATGAGCAGTTCTTC.

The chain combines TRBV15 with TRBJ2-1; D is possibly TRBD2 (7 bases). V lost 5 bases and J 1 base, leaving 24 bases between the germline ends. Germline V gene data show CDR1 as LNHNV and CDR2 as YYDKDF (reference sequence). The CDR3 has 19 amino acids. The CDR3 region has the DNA TGTGCCACCAGCCGGCACCCTCCTGTAGGGGGGGATTCCTACAATGAGCAGTTCTTC. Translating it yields CATSRHPPVGGDSYNEQFF.

Written as DNA, the CDR3 is TGTGCCAGCAGTTACCCCGGGCTACGCAATGAGCAGTTCTTC. Translation gives CASSYPGLRNEQFF. The rearrangement uses TRBV28 and TRBJ2-1; D unresolved. There are 14 residues in the CDR3. Germline V gives CDR1 MDHEN, CDR2 SYDVKM. V lost 4 bases and J lost 6, with 13 bases in between. The variable domain in full, completed from reference TRBV28 and TRBJ2-1, reads DVKVTQSSRYLVKRTGEKVFLECVQDMDHENMFWYRQDPGLGLRLIYFSYDVKMKEKGDIPEGYSVSREKKERFSLILESASTNQTSMYLCASSYPGLRNEQFFGPGTRLTVL.

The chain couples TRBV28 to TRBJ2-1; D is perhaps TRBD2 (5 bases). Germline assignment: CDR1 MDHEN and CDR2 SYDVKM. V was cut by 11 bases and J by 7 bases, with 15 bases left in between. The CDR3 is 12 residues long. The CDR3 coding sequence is TGTGCCGTCCTCTCCGGGGTAAATGAGCAGTTCTTC. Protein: CAVLSGVNEQFF.

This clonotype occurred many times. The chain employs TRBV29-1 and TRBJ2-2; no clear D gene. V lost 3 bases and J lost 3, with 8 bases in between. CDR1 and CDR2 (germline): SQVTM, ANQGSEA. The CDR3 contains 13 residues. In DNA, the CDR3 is TGCAGCGTTGATCTAGAGTACACCGGGGAGCTGTTTTTT. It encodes CSVDLEYTGELFF.

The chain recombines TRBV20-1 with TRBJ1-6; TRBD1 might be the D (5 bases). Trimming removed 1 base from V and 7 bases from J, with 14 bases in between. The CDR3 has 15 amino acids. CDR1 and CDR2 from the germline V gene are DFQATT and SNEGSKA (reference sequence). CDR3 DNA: TGCAGTGCTAGAGGGGGGACGGATCTAAATTCACCCCTCCACTTT. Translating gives CSARGGTDLNSPLHF.

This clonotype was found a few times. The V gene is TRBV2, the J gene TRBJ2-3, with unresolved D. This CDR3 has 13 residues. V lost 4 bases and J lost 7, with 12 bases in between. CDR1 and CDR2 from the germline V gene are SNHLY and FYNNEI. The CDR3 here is CASSAAVGNTQYF. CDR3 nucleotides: TGTGCCAGCAGTGCGGCGGTTGGGAATACGCAGTATTTT.

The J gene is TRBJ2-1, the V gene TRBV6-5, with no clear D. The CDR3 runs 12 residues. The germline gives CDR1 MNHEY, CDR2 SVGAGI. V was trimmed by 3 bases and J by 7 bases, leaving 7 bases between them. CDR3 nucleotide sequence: TGTGCCAGCAGTTATGGGTCGAATGAGCAGTTCTTC. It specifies CASSYGSNEQFF.

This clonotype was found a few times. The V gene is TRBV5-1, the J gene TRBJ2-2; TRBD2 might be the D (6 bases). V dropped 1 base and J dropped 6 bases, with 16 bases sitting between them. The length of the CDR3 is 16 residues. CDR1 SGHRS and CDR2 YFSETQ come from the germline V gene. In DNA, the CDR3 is TGCGCCAGCAGCTTGTATCGCGGGACGATGGCCGGGGAGCTGTTTTTT. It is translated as CASSLYRGTMAGELFF.

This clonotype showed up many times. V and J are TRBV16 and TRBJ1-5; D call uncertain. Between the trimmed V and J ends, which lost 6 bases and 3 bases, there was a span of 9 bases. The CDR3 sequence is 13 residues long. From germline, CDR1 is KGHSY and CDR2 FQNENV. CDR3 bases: TGTGCCAGCAGGGACGGCAACAATCAGCCCCAGCATTTT. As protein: CASRDGNNQPQHF. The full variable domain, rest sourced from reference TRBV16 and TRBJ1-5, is GEEVAQTPKHLVRGEGQKAKLYCAPIKGHSYVFWYQQVLKNEFKFLISFQNENVFDETGMPKERFSAKCLPNSPCSLEIQATKLEDSAVYFCASRDGNNQPQHFGDGTRLSIL.

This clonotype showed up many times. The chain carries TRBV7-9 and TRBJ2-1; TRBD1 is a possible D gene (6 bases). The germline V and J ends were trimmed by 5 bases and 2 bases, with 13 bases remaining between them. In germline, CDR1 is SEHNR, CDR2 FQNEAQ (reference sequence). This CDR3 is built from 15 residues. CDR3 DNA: TGTGCCAGCAGCCCAGGGGCAGGTACCTACAATGAGCAGTTCTTC. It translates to CASSPGAGTYNEQFF. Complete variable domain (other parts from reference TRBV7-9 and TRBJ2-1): DTGVSQNPRHKITKRGQNVTFRCDPISEHNRLYWYRQTLGQGPEFLTYFQNEAQLEKSRLLSDRFSAERPKGSFSTLEIQRTEQGDSAMYLCASSPGAGTYNEQFFGPGTRLTVL.

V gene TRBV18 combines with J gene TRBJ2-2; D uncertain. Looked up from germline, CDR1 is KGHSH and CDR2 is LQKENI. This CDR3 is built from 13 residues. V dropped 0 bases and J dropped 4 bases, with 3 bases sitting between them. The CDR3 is CASSPPTTGELFF. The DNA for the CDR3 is TGTGCCAGCTCACCACCGACCACCGGGGAGCTGTTTTTT.

CDR3 loop: CASSRRNTGELFF. DNA for the CDR3: TGTGCCAGCAGTCGACGGAACACCGGGGAGCTGTTTTTT. The rearrangement uses TRBV6-1 and TRBJ2-2; D gene uncertain. Germline CDR1 MNHNS, CDR2 SASEGT. The CDR3 spans 13 residues. Trimming cost V 5 bases and J 1 base, with 5 bases left between them.

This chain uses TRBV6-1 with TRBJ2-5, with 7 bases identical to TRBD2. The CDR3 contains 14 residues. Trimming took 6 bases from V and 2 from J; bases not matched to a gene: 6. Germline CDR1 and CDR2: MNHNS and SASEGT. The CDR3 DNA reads TGTGCCAGCAGGGGCGCACTAGCGCAAGAGACCCAGTACTTC. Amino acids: CASRGALAQETQYF.

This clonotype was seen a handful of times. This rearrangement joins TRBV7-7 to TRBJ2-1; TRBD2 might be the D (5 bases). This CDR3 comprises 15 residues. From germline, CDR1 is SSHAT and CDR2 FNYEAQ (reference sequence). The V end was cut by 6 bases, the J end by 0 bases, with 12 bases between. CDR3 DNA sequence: TGTGCCAGCAGTATAGCGAGGAGCTCCTACAATGAGCAGTTCTTC. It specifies CASSIARSSYNEQFF.

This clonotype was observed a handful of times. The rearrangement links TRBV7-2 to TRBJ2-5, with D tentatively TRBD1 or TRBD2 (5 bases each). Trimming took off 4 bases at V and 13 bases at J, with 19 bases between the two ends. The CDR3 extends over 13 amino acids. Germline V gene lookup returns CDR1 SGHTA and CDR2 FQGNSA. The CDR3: CASSYMSAGAPYF. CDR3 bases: TGTGCCAGCAGCTACATGAGCGCCGGGGCGCCGTACTTC.

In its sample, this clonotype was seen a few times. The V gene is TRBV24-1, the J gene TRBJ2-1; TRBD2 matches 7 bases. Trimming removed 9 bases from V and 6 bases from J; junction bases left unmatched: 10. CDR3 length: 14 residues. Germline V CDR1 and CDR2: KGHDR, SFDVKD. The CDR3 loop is CATGGEVPPNEQFF. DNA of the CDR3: TGTGCCACCGGGGGGGAGGTCCCCCCCAATGAGCAGTTCTTC.

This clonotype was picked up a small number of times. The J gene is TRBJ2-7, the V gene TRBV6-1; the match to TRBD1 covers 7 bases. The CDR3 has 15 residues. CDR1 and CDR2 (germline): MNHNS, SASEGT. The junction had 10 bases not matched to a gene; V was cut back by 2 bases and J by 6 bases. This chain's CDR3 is CASSEPGQLPFEQYF. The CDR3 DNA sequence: TGTGCCAGCAGTGAACCGGGACAGCTCCCTTTCGAGCAGTACTTC.

CDR3 nucleotide sequence: TGTGCCAGCAGTTTTCGGGCGCGGGAGGGCCTGGGTATTGAGCAGTTCTTC. Amino acid sequence: CASSFRAREGLGIEQFF. V usage is TRBV12-3 or TRBV12-4 and J usage is TRBJ2-1, with TRBD2 matching over 9 bases. The V and J ends lost 3 bases and 9 bases, in that order; junction bases with no gene match: 15. This CDR3 is 17 amino acids long.

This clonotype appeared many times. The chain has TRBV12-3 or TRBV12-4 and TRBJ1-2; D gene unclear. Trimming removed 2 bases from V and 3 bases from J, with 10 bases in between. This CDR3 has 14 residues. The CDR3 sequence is CASSLIGSYYGYTF. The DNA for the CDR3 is TGTGCCAGCAGTTTAATTGGCAGCTACTATGGCTACACCTTC.

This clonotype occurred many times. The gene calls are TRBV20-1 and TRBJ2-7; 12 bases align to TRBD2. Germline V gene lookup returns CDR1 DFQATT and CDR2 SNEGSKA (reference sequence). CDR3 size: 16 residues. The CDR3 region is CSARKGLAGPSYEQYF. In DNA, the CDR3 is TGCAGCGCCAGGAAAGGACTAGCGGGGCCTTCCTACGAGCAGTACTTC.